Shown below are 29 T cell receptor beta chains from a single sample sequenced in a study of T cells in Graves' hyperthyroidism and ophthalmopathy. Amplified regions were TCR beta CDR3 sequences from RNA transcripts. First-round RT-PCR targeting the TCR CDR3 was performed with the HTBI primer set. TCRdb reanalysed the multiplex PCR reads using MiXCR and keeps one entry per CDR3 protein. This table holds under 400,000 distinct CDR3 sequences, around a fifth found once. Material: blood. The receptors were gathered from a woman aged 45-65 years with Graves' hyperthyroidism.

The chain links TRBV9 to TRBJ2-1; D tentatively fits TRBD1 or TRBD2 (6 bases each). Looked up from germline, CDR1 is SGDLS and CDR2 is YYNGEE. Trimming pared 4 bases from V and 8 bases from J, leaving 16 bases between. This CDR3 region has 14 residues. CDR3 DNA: TGTGCCAGCAGCACACAGGGAAGGAGGGATGAGCAGTTCTTC. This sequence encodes CASSTQGRRDEQFF.

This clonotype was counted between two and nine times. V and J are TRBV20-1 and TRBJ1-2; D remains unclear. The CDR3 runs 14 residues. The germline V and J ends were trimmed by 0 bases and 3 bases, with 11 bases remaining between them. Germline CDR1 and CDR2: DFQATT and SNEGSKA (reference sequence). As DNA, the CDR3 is TGCAGTGCTAGAGAGTTTACGCCGGACTATGGCTACACCTTC. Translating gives CSAREFTPDYGYTF.

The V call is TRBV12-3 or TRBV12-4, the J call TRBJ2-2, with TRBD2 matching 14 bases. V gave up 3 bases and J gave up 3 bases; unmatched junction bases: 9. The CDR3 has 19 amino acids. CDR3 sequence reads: CASSFKPRLAGGHTGELFF. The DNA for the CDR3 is TGTGCCAGCAGTTTCAAGCCGCGACTAGCGGGGGGGCACACCGGGGAGCTGTTTTTT.

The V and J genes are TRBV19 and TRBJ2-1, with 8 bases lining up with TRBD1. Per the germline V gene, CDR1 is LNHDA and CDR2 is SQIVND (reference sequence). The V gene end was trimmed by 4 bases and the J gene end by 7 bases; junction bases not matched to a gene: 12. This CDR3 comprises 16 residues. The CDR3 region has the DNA TGTGCCAGTAGTACCCTTCCTGGACAGGGTAAAAATGAGCAGTTCTTC. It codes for CASSTLPGQGKNEQFF.

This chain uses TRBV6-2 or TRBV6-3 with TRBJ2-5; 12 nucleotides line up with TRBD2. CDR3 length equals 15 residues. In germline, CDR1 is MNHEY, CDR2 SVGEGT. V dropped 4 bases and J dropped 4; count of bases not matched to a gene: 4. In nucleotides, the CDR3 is TGTGCCAGCAGTTCAACTAGCGGGAGGAGAGAGACCCAGTACTTC. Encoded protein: CASSSTSGRRETQYF.

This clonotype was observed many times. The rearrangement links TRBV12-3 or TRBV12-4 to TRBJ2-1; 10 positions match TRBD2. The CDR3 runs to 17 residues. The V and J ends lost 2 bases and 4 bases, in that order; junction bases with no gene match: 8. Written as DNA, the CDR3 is TGTGCCAGCAGTTTATGGAGCGGGGGGGCCGGGTACAATGAGCAGTTCTTC. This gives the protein CASSLWSGGAGYNEQFF.

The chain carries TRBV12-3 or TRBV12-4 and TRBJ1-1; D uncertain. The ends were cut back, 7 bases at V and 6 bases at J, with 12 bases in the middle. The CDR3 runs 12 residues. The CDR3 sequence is CASIAPWAEAFF. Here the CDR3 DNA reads TGTGCCAGCATAGCGCCCTGGGCTGAAGCTTTCTTT.

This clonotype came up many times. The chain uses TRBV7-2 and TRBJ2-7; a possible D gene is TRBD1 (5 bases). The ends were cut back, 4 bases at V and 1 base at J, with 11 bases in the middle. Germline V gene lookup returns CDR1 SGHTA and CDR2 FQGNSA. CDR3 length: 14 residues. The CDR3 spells CASSSQTVSYEQYF. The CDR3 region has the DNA TGTGCCAGCAGCTCGCAGACAGTATCCTACGAGCAGTACTTC.

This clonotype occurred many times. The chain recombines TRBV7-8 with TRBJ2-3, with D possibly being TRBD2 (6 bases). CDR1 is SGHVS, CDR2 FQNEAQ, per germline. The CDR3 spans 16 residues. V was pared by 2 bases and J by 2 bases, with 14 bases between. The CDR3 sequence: CASSLPSAGPTDTQYF. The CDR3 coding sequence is TGTGCCAGCAGCTTACCCAGCGCGGGGCCCACAGATACGCAGTATTTT.

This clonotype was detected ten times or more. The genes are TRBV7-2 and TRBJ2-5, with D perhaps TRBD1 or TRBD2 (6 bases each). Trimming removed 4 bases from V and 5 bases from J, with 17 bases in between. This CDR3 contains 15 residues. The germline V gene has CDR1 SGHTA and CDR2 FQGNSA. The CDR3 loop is CASSSTGAEGETQYF. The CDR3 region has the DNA TGTGCCAGCAGCTCAACGGGGGCAGAGGGGGAGACCCAGTACTTC.

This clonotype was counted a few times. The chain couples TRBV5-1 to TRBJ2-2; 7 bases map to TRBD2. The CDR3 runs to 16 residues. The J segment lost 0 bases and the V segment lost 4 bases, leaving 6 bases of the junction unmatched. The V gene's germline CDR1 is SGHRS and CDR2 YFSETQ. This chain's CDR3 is CASSREVSANTGELFF. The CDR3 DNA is TGCGCCAGCAGCCGGGAGGTATCCGCGAACACCGGGGAGCTGTTTTTT.

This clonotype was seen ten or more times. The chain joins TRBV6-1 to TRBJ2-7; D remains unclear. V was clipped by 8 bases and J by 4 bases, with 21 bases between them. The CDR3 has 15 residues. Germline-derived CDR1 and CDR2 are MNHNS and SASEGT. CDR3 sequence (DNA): TGTGCCAGCGGTGCCGAAGCAGGTTCCTCTTACGAGCAGTACTTC. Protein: CASGAEAGSSYEQYF.

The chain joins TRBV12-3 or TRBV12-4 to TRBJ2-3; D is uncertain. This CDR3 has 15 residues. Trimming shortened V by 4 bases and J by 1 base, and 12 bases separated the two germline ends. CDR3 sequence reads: CASSSPFEGTDTQYF. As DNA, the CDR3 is TGTGCCAGCAGTTCCCCCTTTGAGGGCACAGATACGCAGTATTTT.

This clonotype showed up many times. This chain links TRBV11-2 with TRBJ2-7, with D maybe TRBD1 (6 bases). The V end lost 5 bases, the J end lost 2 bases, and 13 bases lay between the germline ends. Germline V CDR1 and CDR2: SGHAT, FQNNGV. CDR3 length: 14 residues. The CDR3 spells CASSPGQFTYEQYF. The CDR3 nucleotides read TGTGCCAGCAGCCCCGGACAGTTCACCTACGAGCAGTACTTC.

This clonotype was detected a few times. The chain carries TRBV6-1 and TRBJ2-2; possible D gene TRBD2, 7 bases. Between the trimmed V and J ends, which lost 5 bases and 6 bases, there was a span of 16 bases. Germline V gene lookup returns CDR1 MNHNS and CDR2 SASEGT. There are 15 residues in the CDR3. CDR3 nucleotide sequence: TGTGCCAGCAGTTTAGGGAGGGGGTCCGCCGGGGAGCTGTTTTTT. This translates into CASSLGRGSAGELFF.

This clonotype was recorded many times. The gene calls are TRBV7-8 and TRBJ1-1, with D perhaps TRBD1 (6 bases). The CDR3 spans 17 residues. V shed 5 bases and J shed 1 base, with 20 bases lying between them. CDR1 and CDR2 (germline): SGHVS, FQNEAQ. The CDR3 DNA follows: TGTGCCAGCAGCCCCCCCCTACGTTCGGGGGCGAACACTGAAGCTTTCTTT. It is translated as CASSPPLRSGANTEAFF.

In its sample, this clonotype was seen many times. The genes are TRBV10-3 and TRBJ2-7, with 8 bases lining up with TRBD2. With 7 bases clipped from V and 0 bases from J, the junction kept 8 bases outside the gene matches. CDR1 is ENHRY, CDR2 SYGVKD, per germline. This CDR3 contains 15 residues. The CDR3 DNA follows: TGTGCCATCAACCCTAGCGGGCCTTTCTCCTACGAGCAGTACTTC. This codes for CAINPSGPFSYEQYF.

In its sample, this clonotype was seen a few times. The CDR3: CAISEATPANTEAFF. The CDR3 bases are TGTGCCATCAGTGAGGCGACACCGGCGAACACTGAAGCTTTCTTT. This chain links TRBV10-3 with TRBJ1-1; D not resolved. CDR3 length: 15 residues. V lost 2 bases and J lost 1, with 11 bases in between. The V gene's germline CDR1 is ENHRY and CDR2 SYGVKD.

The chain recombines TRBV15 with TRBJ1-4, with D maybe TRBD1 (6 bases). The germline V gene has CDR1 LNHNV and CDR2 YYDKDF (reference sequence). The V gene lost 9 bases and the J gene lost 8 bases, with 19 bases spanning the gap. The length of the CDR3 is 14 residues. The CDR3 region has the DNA TGTGCCACTAAAATCGGGACATTGGGGGAAAAACTGTTTTTT. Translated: CATKIGTLGEKLFF. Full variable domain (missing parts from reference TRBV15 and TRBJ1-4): DAMVIQNPRYQVTQFGKPVTLSCSQTLNHNVMYWYQQKSSQAPKLLFHYYDKDFNNEADTPDNFQSRRPNTSFCFLDIRSPGLGDTAMYLCATKIGTLGEKLFFGSGTQLSVL.

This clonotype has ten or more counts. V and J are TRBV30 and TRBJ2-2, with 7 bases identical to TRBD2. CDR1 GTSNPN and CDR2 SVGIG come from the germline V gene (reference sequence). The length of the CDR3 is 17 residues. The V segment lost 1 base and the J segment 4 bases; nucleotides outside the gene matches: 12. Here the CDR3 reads CAWSDHSGIRVTGELFF. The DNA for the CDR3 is TGTGCCTGGAGTGACCACAGCGGGATACGCGTCACCGGGGAGCTGTTTTTT.

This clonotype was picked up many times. CDR3 sequence: CASSAGQGYEQYF. The CDR3 DNA follows: TGTGCCAGTAGTGCGGGACAGGGGTACGAGCAGTACTTC. The genes are TRBV19 and TRBJ2-7; TRBD1 aligns across 10 bases. Losses at the gene ends were 5 bases for V and 4 bases for J; bases not matched to a gene: 2. In germline, CDR1 is LNHDA, CDR2 SQIVND (reference sequence). The CDR3 length is 13 residues.

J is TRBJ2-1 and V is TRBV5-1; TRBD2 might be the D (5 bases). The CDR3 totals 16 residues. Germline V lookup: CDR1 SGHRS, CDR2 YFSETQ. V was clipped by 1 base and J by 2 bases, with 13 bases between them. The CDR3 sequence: CASSLTRASPYNEQFF. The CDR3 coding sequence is TGCGCCAGCAGCTTGACTCGGGCTAGCCCCTACAATGAGCAGTTCTTC.

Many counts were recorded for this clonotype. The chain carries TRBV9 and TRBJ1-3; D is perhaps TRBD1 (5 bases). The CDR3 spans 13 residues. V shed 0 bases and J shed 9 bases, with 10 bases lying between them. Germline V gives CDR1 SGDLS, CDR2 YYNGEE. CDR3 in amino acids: CASSVGDGTTIYF. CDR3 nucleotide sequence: TGTGCCAGCAGCGTAGGGGACGGCACCACCATATATTTT.

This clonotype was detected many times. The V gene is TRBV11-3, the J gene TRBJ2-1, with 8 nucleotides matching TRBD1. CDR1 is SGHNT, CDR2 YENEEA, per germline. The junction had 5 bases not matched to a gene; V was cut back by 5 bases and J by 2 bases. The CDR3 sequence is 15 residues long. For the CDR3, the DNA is TGTGCCAGCAGCACCCGGACAGGGCCCTACAATGAGCAGTTCTTC. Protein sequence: CASSTRTGPYNEQFF.

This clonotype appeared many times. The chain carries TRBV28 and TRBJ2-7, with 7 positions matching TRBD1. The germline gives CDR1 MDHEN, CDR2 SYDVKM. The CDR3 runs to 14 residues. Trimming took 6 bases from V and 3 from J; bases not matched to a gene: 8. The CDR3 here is CASRSTGQDYEQYF. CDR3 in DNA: TGTGCCAGCAGAAGCACAGGACAGGACTACGAGCAGTACTTC.

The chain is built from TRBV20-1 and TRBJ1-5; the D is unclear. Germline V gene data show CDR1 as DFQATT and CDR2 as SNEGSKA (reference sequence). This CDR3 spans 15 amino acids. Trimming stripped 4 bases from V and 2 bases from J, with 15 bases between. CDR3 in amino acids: CSATYKGGGNQPQHF. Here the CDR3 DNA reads TGCAGTGCTACCTACAAAGGAGGCGGCAATCAGCCCCAGCATTTT.

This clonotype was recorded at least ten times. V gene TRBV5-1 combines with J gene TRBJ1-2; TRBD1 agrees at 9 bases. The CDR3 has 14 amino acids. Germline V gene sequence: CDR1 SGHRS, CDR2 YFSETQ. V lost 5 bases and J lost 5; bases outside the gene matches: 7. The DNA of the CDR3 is TGCGCCAGCAGAACAGGGGGCCGGAATTATGGCTACACCTTC. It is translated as CASRTGGRNYGYTF.

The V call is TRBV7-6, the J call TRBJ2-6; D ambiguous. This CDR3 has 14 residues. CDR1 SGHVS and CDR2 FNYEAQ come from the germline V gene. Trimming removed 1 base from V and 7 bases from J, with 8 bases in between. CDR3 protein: CASSLVWGANVLTF. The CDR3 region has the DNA TGTGCCAGCAGCTTAGTGTGGGGAGCCAACGTCCTGACTTTC.

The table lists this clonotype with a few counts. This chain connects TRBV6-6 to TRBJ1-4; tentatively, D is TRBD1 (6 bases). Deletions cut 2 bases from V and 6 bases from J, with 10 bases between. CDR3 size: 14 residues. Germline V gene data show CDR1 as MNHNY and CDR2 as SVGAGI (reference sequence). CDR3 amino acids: CASSYGGSDEKLFF. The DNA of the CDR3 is TGTGCCAGCAGTTACGGGGGCTCGGATGAAAAACTGTTTTTT.